This T cell receptor beta chain is from a study of OX40 agonist ivuxolimab in advanced cancers. For the study at large: Dose-escalation patients had hepatocellular carcinoma, melanoma, renal cell or head and neck cancer.

CDR3 length: 17 amino acids. The germline V gene has CDR1 ENHRY and CDR2 SYGVKD. The junction had 8 bases not matched to a gene; V was cut back by 0 bases and J by 2 bases. Assay used: immunoSEQ multiplex PCR; TCRdb lists only in-frame clones, some missing. The sample has about 40,000 clones, roughly 81% seen once. Blood got drawn at baseline, again on cycle 4 day 1, and then on cycle 7 day 1. The receptor's source is an adult with an advanced solid tumor such as melanoma, head and neck, liver or kidney cancer. The sample was CD4+ or CD8+ T cells sorted from blood, taken in a trial of the OX40 agonist ivuxolimab. This rearrangement joins TRBV10-3 to TRBJ2-7; 9 bases map to TRBD2. The CDR3 DNA reads TGTGCCATCAGTGAGTCGGCACTAGCGGGCGCGACCTACGAGCAGTACTTC. As protein: CAISESALAGATYEQYF.